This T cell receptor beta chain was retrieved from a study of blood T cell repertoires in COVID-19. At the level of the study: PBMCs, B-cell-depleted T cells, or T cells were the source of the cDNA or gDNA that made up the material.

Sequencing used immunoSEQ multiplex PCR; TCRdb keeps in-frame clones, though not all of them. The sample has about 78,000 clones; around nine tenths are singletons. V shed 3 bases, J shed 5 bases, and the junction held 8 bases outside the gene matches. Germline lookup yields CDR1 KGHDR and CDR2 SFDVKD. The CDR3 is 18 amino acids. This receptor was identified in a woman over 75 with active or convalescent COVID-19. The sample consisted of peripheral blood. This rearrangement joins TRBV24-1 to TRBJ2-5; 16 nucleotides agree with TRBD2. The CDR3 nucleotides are TGTGCCACCAGTGATCCAGGGACTAGCGGGGGGGCCGTTGAGACCCAGTACTTC. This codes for CATSDPGTSGGAVETQYF.